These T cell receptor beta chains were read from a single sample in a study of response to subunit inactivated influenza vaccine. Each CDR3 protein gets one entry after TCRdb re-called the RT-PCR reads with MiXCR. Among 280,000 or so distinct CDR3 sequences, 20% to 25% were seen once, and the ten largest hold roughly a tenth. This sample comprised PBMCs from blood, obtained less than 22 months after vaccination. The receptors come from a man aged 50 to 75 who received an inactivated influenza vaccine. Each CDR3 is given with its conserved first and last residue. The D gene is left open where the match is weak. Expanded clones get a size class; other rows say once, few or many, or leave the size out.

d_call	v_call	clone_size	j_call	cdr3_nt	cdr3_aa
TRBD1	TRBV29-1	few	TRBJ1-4	TGCAGCGTGGGACAGGGATTCGATGAAAAACTGTTTTTT	CSVGQGFDEKLFF
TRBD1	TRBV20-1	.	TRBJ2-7	TGCAGTGCTAGAAACCGGGACAGGGGTTACGAGCAGTACTTC	CSARNRDRGYEQYF
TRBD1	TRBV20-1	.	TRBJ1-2	TGCAGTGCTACCGGTGAACAAAGGACAGGGGGATGGGGCTACACCTTC	CSATGEQRTGGWGYTF
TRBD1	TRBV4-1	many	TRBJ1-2	TGCGCCAGCAGCCACCGGGACAGGGCAGGCTACACCTTC	CASSHRDRAGYTF
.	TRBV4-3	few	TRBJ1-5	TGCGCCAGCAGCCAAGATCTTGCTGCAGGAGGTAGCAATCAGCCCCAGCATTTT	CASSQDLAAGGSNQPQHF
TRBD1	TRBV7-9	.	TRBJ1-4	TGTGCCAGCAGTTCCGGGACAGGGTACGAAAAACTGTTTTTT	CASSSGTGYEKLFF
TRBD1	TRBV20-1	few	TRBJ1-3	TGCAGTGCTATGCCGGGACAGGGGATTAAAGAGGGAAACACCATATATTTT	CSAMPGQGIKEGNTIYF
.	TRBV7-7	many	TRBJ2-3	TGTGCTAGCAGCCAGCACGGCCGTAGCACAGATACGCAGTATTTT	CASSQHGRSTDTQYF
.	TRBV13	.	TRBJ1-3	TGTGCCAGCAGCACTATCCCTGGAAACACCATATATTTT	CASSTIPGNTIYF
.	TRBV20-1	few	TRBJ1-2	TGCAGTGCTAGAGCAAGCGGACGGGTTAACTATGGCTACACCTTC	CSARASGRVNYGYTF
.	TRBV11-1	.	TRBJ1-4	TGTGCCAGCAGCCCGAAATTGTCCGGGGGGCGCATCCGTAATGAAAAACTGTTTTTT	CASSPKLSGGRIRNEKLFF
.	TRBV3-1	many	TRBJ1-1	TGTGCCAGCAGCCAAGATCCGTCGATCGGACCTTTCTTT	CASSQDPSIGPFF
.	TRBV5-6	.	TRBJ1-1	TGTGCCAGCAGCGGCAGCGGGATTCCTGAAGCTTTCTTT	CASSGSGIPEAFF
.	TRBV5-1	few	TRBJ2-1	TGCGCCAGCAGCCTGCTAGCCAATCCTAACAATGAGCAGTTCTTC	CASSLLANPNNEQFF
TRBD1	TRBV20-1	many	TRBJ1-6	TGCAGTGCTAGAGATTCCGGCAGGGGGCCTAATTCACCCCTCCACTTT	CSARDSGRGPNSPLHF
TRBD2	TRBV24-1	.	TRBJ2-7	TGTGCCACCAGTCCCAGCGGGACGAGGAGCTCCTACGAGCAGTACTTC	CATSPSGTRSSYEQYF
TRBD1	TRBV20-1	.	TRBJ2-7	TGCAGTGCTAGACCCGGGACAGACGCCTACGAGCAGTACTTC	CSARPGTDAYEQYF
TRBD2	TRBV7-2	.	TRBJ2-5	TGTGCCAGCAGGCGTAGCGGGCAAGAGACCCAGTACTTC	CASRRSGQETQYF
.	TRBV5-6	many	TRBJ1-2	TGTGCCAGCAGCTCGGCGGGGGGACCTAACTATGGCTACACCTTC	CASSSAGGPNYGYTF
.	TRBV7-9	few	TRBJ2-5	TGTGCCAGCAGCTCCGACTTGAAAGAGACCCAGTACTTC	CASSSDLKETQYF
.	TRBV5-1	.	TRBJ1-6	TGCGCCAGCAAGTGTGGACCGCTGAATATTCCCCTCCACTTT	CASKCGPLNIPLHF
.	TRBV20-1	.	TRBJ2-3	TGCAGTGCACCGCGGGGCCATAGCACAGATACGCAGTATTTT	CSAPRGHSTDTQYF
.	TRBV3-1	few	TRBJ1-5	TGTGCCAGCAGCCAGGGAGGAGGTCAGCCCCAGCATTTT	CASSQGGGQPQHF
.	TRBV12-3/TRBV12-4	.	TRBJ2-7	TGTGCCAGCAGTTTAAGGATGGCCTACGAGCAGTACTTC	CASSLRMAYEQYF
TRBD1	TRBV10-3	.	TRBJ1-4	TGTGCCATCGGACAGGGGGCGGAACTGTTTTTT	CAIGQGAELFF
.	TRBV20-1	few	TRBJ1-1	TGCAGTGCTAGTTATACCAACACTGAAGCTTTCTTT	CSASYTNTEAFF
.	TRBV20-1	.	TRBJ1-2	TGCAGTGCTAGACAGGGGAGCACTAACTATGGCTACACCTTC	CSARQGSTNYGYTF
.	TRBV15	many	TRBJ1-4	TGTGCCACCAGCAGACACACAGGGGAAAAACTGTTTTTT	CATSRHTGEKLFF
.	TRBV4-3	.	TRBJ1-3	TGCGCCAGCAGCCAAGGACAGTACTCTGGAAACACCATATATTTT	CASSQGQYSGNTIYF
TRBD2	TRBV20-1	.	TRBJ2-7	TGCAGTGCTAGAGCCCGCGGGGGAGGGACCTACGAGCAGTACTTC	CSARARGGGTYEQYF
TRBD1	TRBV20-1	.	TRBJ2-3	TGCAGTGGTAGGGACAGGGTGTACGGAGATACGCAGTATTTT	CSGRDRVYGDTQYF
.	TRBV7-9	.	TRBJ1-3	TGTGCCAGCTTCGGGGGGAACACCACATATTTT	CASFGGNTTYF
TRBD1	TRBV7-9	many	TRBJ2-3	TGTGCCAGCAGCCCTGGGACAGGGAGCACAGATACGCAGTATTTT	CASSPGTGSTDTQYF
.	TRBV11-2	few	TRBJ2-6	TGTGCCAGCAGCCGAGGCAAGGGGTTCGTGAGCTCTGGGGCCAACGTCCTGACTTTC	CASSRGKGFVSSGANVLTF
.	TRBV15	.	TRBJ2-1	TGTGCCACCAGCCCTATTCCGGGCAGTAAGCAGTTCTTC	CATSPIPGSKQFF
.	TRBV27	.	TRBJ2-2	TGTGCCAGCAGATTCCTGCCCAGAGGGGAGCTGTTTTTT	CASRFLPRGELFF
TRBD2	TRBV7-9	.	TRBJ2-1	TGTGCCAGCAGCTCCTCGGGACTAGCGGGAGGCGATGAGCAGTTCTTC	CASSSSGLAGGDEQFF
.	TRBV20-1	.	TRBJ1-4	TGCAGTGCTAGAGATAGTAGGGGAACGTGGGGTAATGAAAAACTGTTTTTT	CSARDSRGTWGNEKLFF